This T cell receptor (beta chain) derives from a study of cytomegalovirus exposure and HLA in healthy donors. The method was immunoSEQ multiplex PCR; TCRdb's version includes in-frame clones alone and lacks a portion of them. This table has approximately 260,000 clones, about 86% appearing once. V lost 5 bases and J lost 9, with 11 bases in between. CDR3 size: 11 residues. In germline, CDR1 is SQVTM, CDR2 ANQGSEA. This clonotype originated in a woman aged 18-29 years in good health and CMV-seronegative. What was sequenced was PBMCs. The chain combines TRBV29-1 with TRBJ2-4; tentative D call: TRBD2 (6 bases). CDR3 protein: CSVRRGPIQYF. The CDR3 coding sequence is TGCAGCGTTAGGAGGGGTCCCATTCAGTACTTC. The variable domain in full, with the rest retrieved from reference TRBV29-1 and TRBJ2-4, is SAVISQKPSRDICQRGTSLTIQCQVDSQVTMMFWYRQQPGQSLTLIATANQGSEATYESGFVIDKFPISRPNLTFSTLTVSNMSPEDSSIYLCSVRRGPIQYFGAGTRLSVL.